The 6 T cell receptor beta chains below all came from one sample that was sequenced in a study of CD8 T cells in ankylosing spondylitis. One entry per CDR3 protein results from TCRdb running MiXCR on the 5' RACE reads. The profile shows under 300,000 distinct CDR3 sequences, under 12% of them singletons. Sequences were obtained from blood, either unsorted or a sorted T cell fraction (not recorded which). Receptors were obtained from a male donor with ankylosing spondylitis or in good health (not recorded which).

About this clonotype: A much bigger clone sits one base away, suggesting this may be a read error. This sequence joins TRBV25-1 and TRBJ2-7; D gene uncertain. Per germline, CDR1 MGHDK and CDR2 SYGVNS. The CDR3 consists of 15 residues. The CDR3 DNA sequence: TGTACCAGCACCAACGACATGATCGGATCCTACGAGCAGTACTTC. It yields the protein CTSTNDMIGSYEQYF.

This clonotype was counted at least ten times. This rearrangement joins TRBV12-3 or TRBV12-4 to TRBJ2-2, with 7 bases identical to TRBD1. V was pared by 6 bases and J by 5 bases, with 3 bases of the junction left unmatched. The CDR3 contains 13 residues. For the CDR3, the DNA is TGTGCCAGCAGCCAACAGGGGACCGGGGAGCTGTTTTTT. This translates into CASSQQGTGELFF.

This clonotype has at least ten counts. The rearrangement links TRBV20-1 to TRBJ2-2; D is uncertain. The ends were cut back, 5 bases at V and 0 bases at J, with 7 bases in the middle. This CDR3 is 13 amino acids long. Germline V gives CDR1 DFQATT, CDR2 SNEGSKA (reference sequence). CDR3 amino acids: CSAPHTNTGELFF. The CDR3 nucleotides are TGCAGTGCTCCCCATACGAACACCGGGGAGCTGTTTTTT.

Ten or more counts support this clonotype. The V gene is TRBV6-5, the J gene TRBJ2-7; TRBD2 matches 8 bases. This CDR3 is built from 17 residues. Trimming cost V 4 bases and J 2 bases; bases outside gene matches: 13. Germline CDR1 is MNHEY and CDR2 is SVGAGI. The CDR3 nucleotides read TGTGCCAGCAGTTTCTCCCCCGGTGATAGCGGGACCTACGAGCAGTACTTC. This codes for CASSFSPGDSGTYEQYF.

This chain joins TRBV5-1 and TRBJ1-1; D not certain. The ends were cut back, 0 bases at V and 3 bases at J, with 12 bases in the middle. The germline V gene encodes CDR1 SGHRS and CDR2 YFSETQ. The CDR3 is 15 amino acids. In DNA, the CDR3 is TGCGCCAGCAGCTTGGCCTCCCTGCCGGACACTGAAGCTTTCTTT. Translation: CASSLASLPDTEAFF.

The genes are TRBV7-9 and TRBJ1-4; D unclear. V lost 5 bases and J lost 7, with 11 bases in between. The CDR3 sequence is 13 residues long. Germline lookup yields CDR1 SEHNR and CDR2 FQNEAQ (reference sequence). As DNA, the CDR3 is TGTGCCAGCAGCCCCCTGAGGGCTGAAAAACTGTTTTTT. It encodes CASSPLRAEKLFF. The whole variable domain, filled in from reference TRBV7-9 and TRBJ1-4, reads DTGVSQNPRHKITKRGQNVTFRCDPISEHNRLYWYRQTLGQGPEFLTYFQNEAQLEKSRLLSDRFSAERPKGSFSTLEIQRTEQGDSAMYLCASSPLRAEKLFFGSGTQLSVL.